Sequencing of this T cell receptor (beta chain) was carried out in a study of blood T cell repertoires in COVID-19. Overall study context: Samples came from the United States, Italy and Spain, spanning acute and convalescent COVID-19. The analysed material was cDNA or gDNA that came from T cells, B-cell-depleted T cells, or PBMCs.

Original processing notes: Amplification with reference gene primers provided the estimates of nucleated cell counts. Assay: immunoSEQ multiplex PCR; the TCRdb copy retains only in-frame clones and omits some. D and trimming were read from the DNA, whereas the V and J calls and clone size are those reported in that table. This table has about 44,000 clones, roughly nine tenths appearing once. V lost 3 bases to trimming and J lost 10 bases, with 15 bases between them. This CDR3 has 13 residues. Germline values: CDR1 MNHEY, CDR2 SVGAGI. Specimen: peripheral blood. This TCR was recovered from a man aged 65 to 85 with active COVID-19. The V and J genes are TRBV6-5 and TRBJ1-1, with D possibly being TRBD1 (6 bases). CDR3 sequence (DNA): TGTGCCAGCAGTTATGACAGGACCCGCGGAGCTTTCTTT. Translated: CASSYDRTRGAFF.